Listed below are T cell receptor beta chains from one sample, sequenced in a study of cytomegalovirus exposure and HLA in healthy donors. The repertoire was sequenced with immunoSEQ multiplex PCR; TCRdb's copy has only in-frame clones and lacks some. The sample lists about 130,000 clones; roughly four fifths were seen once. The sequencing input was PBMCs. The source is a boy aged 2 to 10 in good health and CMV-seronegative. CDR3s include the opening cysteine and the closing phenylalanine or tryptophan. A D gene is named only where the DNA matches it firmly. The listing skips clone size in some rows; elsewhere it reads once, few, many or a size class.

d_call clone_size j_call v_call cdr3_aa cdr3_nt
TRBD2 NA TRBJ2-3 TRBV2 CASNLLAGVDTQYF TGTGCCAGCAACCTTCTAGCGGGAGTGGATACGCAGTATTTT
TRBD2 NA TRBJ2-2 TRBV9 CASSAPSGRAIGELFF TGTGCCAGCAGCGCCCCTAGCGGGAGGGCCATCGGGGAGCTGTTTTTT
TRBD1 NA TRBJ1-3 TRBV18 CASSPTERQGADGNTIYF TGTGCCAGCTCACCGACGGAGCGACAGGGGGCGGATGGAAACACCATATATTTT
TRBD2 NA TRBJ2-7 TRBV18 CASSPGRGSRNEQYF TGTGCCAGCTCACCCGGGCGGGGGAGCCGAAACGAGCAGTACTTC
NA once TRBJ2-1 TRBV11-3 CASSLDGNSYNEQFF TGTGCCAGCAGCTTAGACGGGAACTCCTACAATGAGCAGTTCTTC
NA NA TRBJ1-6 TRBV9 CASSSRREENSPLHF TGTGCCAGCAGCTCTAGACGAGAGGAGAATTCACCCCTCCACTTT
NA NA TRBJ2-3 TRBV9 CASSVQVGGRTDTQYF TGTGCCAGCAGCGTCCAGGTTGGGGGCCGCACAGATACGCAGTATTTT
NA NA TRBJ1-5 TRBV12-5 CASGIEVPQHF TGTGCTAGTGGTATCGAGGTGCCCCAGCATTTT
TRBD1 NA TRBJ1-5 TRBV6-6 CASSYWSDRFEQPQHF TGTGCCAGCAGTTACTGGTCGGACAGGTTCGAACAGCCCCAGCATTTT
TRBD1 NA TRBJ2-5 TRBV4-2 CASSQGRDRGGETQYF TGTGCCAGCAGCCAAGGCCGGGACAGGGGGGGGGAGACCCAGTACTTC
NA NA TRBJ2-2 TRBV9 CASRGARAENTGELFF TGTGCCAGCAGGGGGGCCCGGGCGGAGAACACCGGGGAGCTGTTTTTT
NA NA TRBJ2-5 TRBV9 CASSVGAVQETQYF TGTGCCAGCAGCGTAGGGGCAGTCCAAGAGACCCAGTACTTC
TRBD1 NA TRBJ1-2 TRBV13 CASSPREQGLYYGYTF TGTGCCAGCAGCCCACGGGAACAGGGGCTTTACTATGGCTACACCTTC
TRBD1 once TRBJ1-5 TRBV5-6 CASSLTGGGDNQPQHF TGTGCCAGCAGTTTAACAGGGGGCGGGGACAATCAGCCCCAGCATTTT
NA NA TRBJ1-1 TRBV5-1 CASSLEPGRGTEAFF TGCGCCAGCAGCTTGGAACCCGGGAGGGGCACTGAAGCTTTCTTT
NA NA TRBJ1-2 TRBV7-9 CASSPLNYGYTF TGTGCCAGCAGCCCCCTAAACTATGGCTACACCTTC
NA NA TRBJ1-6 TRBV9 CASSVGRDSPLHF TGTGCCAGCAGCGTTGGGCGAGATTCACCCCTCCACTTT
NA NA TRBJ2-6 TRBV30 CAWRGPTANVLTF TGTGCCTGGAGGGGGCCGACGGCCAACGTCCTGACTTTC
NA few TRBJ1-1 TRBV12-5 CASGLDGDMNTEAFF TGTGCTAGTGGTTTGGACGGGGATATGAACACTGAAGCTTTCTTT
NA NA TRBJ2-5 TRBV7-6 CASTKKRGAPQETQYF TGTGCCAGCACCAAAAAACGGGGGGCCCCCCAAGAGACCCAGTACTTC
TRBD1 NA TRBJ1-1 TRBV20-1 CSARTGSEAFF TGCAGTGCGCGGACAGGCTCGGAAGCTTTCTTT
NA NA TRBJ2-1 TRBV30 CAWAPGDNEQFF TGTGCCTGGGCCCCAGGGGACAATGAGCAGTTCTTC
NA once TRBJ2-2 TRBV12-5 CASASSGNTGELFF TGTGCTAGTGCCTCTTCGGGGAACACCGGGGAGCTGTTTTTT
TRBD1 NA TRBJ1-1 TRBV10-2 CASSLRTGGANTEAFF TGCGCCAGCAGTCTCCGGACAGGGGGCGCGAACACTGAAGCTTTCTTT
NA NA TRBJ1-1 TRBV7-9 CASSSEPNTEAFF TGTGCCAGCAGCTCGGAGCCGAACACTGAAGCTTTCTTT
NA NA TRBJ2-5 TRBV9 CASNRLGQETQYF TGTGCCAGCAATAGGCTAGGCCAAGAGACCCAGTACTTC
NA once TRBJ2-5 TRBV5-1 CASSSIDRIQETQYF TGCGCCAGCAGCTCCATCGACAGGATCCAAGAGACCCAGTACTTC
NA once TRBJ2-7 TRBV7-2 CASSSGIYNLHEYEQYF TGTGCCAGCAGCTCGGGGATCTATAATCTACACGAATACGAGCAGTACTTC
TRBD1 once TRBJ2-7 TRBV11-2 CASSLISDRFDTYEQYF TGTGCCAGCAGCTTGATTTCGGACAGGTTCGATACCTACGAGCAGTACTTC
NA NA TRBJ1-6 TRBV5-4 CASSLDSFLNSPLHF TGTGCCAGCAGCTTGGACAGTTTTCTGAATTCACCCCTCCACTTT
TRBD1 NA TRBJ1-1 TRBV19 CASRRDRENTEAFF TGTGCCAGTAGACGGGACAGGGAGAACACTGAAGCTTTCTTT
NA NA TRBJ1-6 TRBV6-4 CASSDSGGSSPLHF TGTGCCAGCAGTGACTCGGGAGGGTCCTCACCCCTCCACTTT
NA NA TRBJ2-2 TRBV7-6 CASTSTQGSGTGELFF TGTGCCAGCACCTCAACGCAGGGGTCGGGCACCGGGGAGCTGTTTTTT
TRBD2 NA TRBJ2-3 TRBV19 CASSLGLAGFTDTQYF TGTGCCAGTAGTCTGGGACTAGCGGGATTCACAGATACGCAGTATTTT
NA NA TRBJ1-2 TRBV7-9 CSSTPREGGNLYGYTF TGTTCCAGCACCCCCCGGGAGGGGGGGAATCTCTATGGCTACACCTTC
NA once TRBJ1-2 TRBV19 CASSVRQITNYGYTF TGTGCCAGTAGTGTGCGACAGATAACTAACTATGGCTACACCTTC
NA few TRBJ2-3 TRBV15 CATSRGREHTDTQYF TGTGCCACCAGCCGCGGCCGGGAACACACAGATACGCAGTATTTT
TRBD1 NA TRBJ1-5 TRBV19 CASSRGQGVDPQHF TGTGCCAGTAGTAGGGGACAGGGGGTCGACCCCCAGCATTTT
TRBD1 once TRBJ1-4 TRBV6-1 CASSVQGVGEKLFF TGTGCCAGCAGTGTACAGGGGGTCGGTGAAAAACTGTTTTTT
NA NA TRBJ2-1 TRBV4-3 CASSQESSGNEQFF TGCGCCAGCAGCCAAGAGAGTTCCGGTAATGAGCAGTTCTTC
TRBD1 NA TRBJ1-6 TRBV28 CASSTGTVDSPLHF TGTGCCAGCAGTACCGGGACAGTAGATTCACCCCTCCACTTT
NA NA TRBJ2-3 TRBV6-6 CASSYSPGVGYF TGTGCCAGCAGTTACTCGCCGGGAGTAGGATATTTT
NA NA TRBJ2-3 TRBV4-3 CASSQDSEPQPFTDTQYF TGCGCCAGCAGCCAAGATAGTGAGCCCCAACCATTCACAGATACGCAGTATTTT
TRBD1 NA TRBJ1-6 TRBV19 CASRLTGSSYNSPLHF TGTGCCAGTAGATTGACAGGGAGCTCCTATAATTCACCCCTCCACTTT
NA NA TRBJ2-1 TRBV27 CASSLSGTPSYNEQFF TGTGCCAGCAGTTTATCGGGGACACCGTCCTACAATGAGCAGTTCTTC
TRBD2 once TRBJ2-1 TRBV7-9 CASSFAGTSGNEQFF TGTGCCAGCAGCTTCGCCGGGACTAGCGGAAATGAGCAGTTCTTC
TRBD1 NA TRBJ2-1 TRBV6-6 CASSHRGAYNEQFF TGTGCCAGCAGCCACAGGGGAGCCTACAATGAGCAGTTCTTC
TRBD1 NA TRBJ1-2 TRBV6-5 CASSEQAGGSGYTF TGTGCCAGCAGTGAGCAGGCAGGGGGCTCTGGCTACACCTTC
NA NA TRBJ1-1 TRBV5-5 CASSFQNTEAFF TGTGCCAGCAGCTTCCAGAACACTGAAGCTTTCTTT
NA NA TRBJ1-1 TRBV7-6 CASSLVIEDRINTFF TGTGCCAGCAGCTTGGTCATCGAAGACAGAATAAATACTTTCTTT
NA once TRBJ1-4 TRBV28 CASTFKREKLFF TGTGCCAGCACCTTTAAGAGGGAAAAACTGTTTTTT
TRBD1 NA TRBJ1-2 TRBV5-1 CASSPTGGDYGYTF TGCGCCAGCAGCCCGACAGGGGGCGACTATGGCTACACCTTC
NA NA TRBJ2-1 TRBV4-3 CASSQDWTPYNEQFF TGCGCCAGCAGCCAAGACTGGACACCCTACAATGAGCAGTTCTTC
NA NA TRBJ2-1 TRBV9 CASSRGTAYNEQFF TGTGCCAGCAGTAGGGGGACCGCGTACAATGAGCAGTTCTTC
TRBD1 NA TRBJ1-1 TRBV19 CASSIDGTAEAFF TGTGCCAGTAGTATAGATGGGACAGCAGAAGCTTTCTTT